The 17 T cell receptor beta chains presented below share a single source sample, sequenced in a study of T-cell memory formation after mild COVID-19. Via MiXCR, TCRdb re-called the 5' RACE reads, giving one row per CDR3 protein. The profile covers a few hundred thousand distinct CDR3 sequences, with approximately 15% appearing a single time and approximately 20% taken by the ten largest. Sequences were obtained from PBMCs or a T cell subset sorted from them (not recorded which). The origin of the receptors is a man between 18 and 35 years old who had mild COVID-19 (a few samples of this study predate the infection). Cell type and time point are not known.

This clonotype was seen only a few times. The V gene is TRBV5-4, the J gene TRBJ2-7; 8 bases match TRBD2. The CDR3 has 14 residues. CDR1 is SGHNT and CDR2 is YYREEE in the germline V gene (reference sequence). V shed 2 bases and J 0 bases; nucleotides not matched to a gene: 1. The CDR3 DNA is TGTGCCAGCAGCTTCGGGACTAGCTCCTACGAGCAGTACTTC. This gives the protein CASSFGTSSYEQYF.

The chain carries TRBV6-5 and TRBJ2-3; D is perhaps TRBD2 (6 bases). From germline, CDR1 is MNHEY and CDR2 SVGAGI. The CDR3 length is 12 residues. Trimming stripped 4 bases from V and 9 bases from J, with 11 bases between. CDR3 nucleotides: TGTGCCAGCAGTTCGACTAGTAGGACGCAGTATTTT. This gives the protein CASSSTSRTQYF.

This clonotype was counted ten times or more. DNA for the CDR3: TGTGCCACCAGCAGAGCCGGGACCCCCGGGAATGGCTACACCTTC. The encoded protein is CATSRAGTPGNGYTF. The V and J genes are TRBV15 and TRBJ1-2; possible D gene TRBD1, 5 bases. The CDR3 is 15 amino acids. Germline V gene lookup returns CDR1 LNHNV and CDR2 YYDKDF (reference sequence). Trimming removed 1 base at V and 6 bases at J, with 15 bases between.

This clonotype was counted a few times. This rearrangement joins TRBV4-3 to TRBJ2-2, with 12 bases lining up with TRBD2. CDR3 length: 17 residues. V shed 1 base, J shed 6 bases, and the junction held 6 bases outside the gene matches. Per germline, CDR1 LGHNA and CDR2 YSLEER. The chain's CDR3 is CASSQVRLAGGPGELFF. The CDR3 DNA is TGCGCCAGCAGCCAAGTTAGGCTAGCGGGGGGGCCCGGGGAGCTGTTTTTT.

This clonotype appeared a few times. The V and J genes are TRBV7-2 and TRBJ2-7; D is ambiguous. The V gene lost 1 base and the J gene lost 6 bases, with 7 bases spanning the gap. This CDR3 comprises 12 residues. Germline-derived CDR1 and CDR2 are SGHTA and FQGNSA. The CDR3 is CASSLGVGEQYF. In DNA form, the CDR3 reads TGTGCCAGCAGCTTAGGAGTAGGCGAGCAGTACTTC. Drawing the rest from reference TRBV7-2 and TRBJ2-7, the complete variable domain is GAGVSQSPSNKVTEKGKDVELRCDPISGHTALYWYRQSLGQGLEFLIYFQGNSAPDKSGLPSDRFSAERTGGSVSTLTIQRTQQEDSAVYLCASSLGVGEQYFGPGTRLTVT.

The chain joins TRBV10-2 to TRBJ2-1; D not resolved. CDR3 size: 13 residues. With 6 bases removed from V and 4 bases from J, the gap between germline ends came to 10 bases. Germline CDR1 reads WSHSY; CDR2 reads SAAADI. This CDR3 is CASRDGRYNEQFF. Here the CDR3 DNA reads TGCGCCAGCAGAGACGGCAGATACAATGAGCAGTTCTTC.

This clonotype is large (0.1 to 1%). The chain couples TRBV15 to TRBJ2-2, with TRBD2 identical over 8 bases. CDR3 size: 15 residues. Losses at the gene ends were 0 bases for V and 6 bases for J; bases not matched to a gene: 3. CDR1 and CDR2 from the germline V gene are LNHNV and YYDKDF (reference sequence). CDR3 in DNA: TGTGCCACCAGCAGAGATACGGGGGGGCCCGGGGAGCTGTTTTTT. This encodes CATSRDTGGPGELFF. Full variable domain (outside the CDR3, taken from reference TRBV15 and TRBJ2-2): DAMVIQNPRYQVTQFGKPVTLSCSQTLNHNVMYWYQQKSSQAPKLLFHYYDKDFNNEADTPDNFQSRRPNTSFCFLDIRSPGLGDTAMYLCATSRDTGGPGELFFGEGSRLTVL.

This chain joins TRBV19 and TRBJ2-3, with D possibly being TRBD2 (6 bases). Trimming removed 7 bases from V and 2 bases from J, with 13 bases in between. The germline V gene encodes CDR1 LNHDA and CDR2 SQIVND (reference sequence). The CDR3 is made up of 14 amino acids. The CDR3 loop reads CASIRRGYTDTQYF. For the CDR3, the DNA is TGTGCCAGTATAAGGCGGGGATACACAGATACGCAGTATTTT.

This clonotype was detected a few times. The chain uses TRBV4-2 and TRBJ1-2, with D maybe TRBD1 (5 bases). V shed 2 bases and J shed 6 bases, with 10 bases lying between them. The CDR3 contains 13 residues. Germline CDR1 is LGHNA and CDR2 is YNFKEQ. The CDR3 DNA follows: TGTGCCAGCAGCCAAAGGCTGACAGATGGCTACACCTTC. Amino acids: CASSQRLTDGYTF.

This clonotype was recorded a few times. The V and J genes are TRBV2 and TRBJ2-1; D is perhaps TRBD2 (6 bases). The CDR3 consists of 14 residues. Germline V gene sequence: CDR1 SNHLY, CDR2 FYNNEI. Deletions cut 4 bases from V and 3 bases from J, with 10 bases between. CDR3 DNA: TGTGCCAGCAGTGCGGGGGAGCTCTACAATGAGCAGTTCTTC. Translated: CASSAGELYNEQFF.

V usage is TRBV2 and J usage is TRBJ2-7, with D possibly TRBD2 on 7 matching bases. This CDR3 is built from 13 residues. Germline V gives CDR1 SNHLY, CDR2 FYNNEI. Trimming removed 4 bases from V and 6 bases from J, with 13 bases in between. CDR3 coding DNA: TGTGCCAGCAGTGGCGTCGGGGGGCTCGAGCAGTACTTC. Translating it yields CASSGVGGLEQYF.

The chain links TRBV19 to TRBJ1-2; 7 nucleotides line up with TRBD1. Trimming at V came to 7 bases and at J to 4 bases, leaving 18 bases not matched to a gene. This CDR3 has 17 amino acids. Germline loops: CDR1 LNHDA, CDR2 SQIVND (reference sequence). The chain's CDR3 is CASTKGDSKALSYGYTF. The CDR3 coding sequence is TGTGCCAGTACGAAAGGGGACAGCAAGGCCCTGTCCTATGGCTACACCTTC.

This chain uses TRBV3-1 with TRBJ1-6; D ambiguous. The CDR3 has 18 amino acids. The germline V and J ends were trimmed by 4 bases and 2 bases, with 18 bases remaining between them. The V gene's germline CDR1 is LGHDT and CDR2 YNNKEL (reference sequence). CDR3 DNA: TGTGCCAGCAGCCTCGGGTCGGGAGTCAGAGCCTATAATTCACCCCTCCACTTT. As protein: CASSLGSGVRAYNSPLHF.

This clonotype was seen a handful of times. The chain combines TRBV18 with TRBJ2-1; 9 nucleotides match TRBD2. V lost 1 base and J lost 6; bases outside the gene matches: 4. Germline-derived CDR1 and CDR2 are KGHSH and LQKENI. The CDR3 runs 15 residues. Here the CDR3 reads CASSPRLAGLNEQFF. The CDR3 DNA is TGTGCCAGCTCACCACGTCTAGCGGGACTCAATGAGCAGTTCTTC. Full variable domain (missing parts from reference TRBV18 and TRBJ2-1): NAGVMQNPRHLVRRRGQEARLRCSPMKGHSHVYWYRQLPEEGLKFMVYLQKENIIDESGMPKERFSAEFPKEGPSILRIQQVVRGDSAAYFCASSPRLAGLNEQFFGPGTRLTVL.

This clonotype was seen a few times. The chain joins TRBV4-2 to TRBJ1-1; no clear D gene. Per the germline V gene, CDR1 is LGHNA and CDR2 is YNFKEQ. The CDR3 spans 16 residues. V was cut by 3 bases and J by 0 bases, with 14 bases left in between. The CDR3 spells CASSQNLRFMNTEAFF. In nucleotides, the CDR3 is TGTGCCAGCAGCCAGAACTTGAGGTTTATGAACACTGAAGCTTTCTTT.

In DNA, the CDR3 is TGTGCCATCAGTGCCGGTTTAGGGGACAATCAGCCCCAGCATTTT. It is translated as CAISAGLGDNQPQHF. The chain employs TRBV10-3 and TRBJ1-5, with D perhaps TRBD1 (5 bases). CDR3 size: 15 residues. The germline V gene encodes CDR1 ENHRY and CDR2 SYGVKD. V dropped 4 bases and J dropped 3 bases, with 13 bases sitting between them.

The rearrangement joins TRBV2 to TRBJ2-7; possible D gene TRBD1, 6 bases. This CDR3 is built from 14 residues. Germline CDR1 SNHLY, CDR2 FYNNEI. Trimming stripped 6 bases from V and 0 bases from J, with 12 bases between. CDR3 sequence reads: CASRKGQHSYEQYF. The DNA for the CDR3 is TGTGCCAGCAGGAAAGGACAGCACTCCTACGAGCAGTACTTC.